These 29 T cell receptor beta chains were sequenced from one sample in a study of cytomegalovirus exposure and HLA in healthy donors. PCR employed 60 Vbeta and 13 Jbeta primers. The method was immunoSEQ multiplex PCR; TCRdb's version includes in-frame clones alone and lacks a portion of them. The sample has 220,000 or so clones, almost 80% seen once. Sequencing used PBMCs. The source of these receptors is a male donor in good health and CMV-seronegative.

V usage is TRBV18 and J usage is TRBJ2-7; D call uncertain. The CDR3 extends over 13 amino acids. Looked up from germline, CDR1 is KGHSH and CDR2 is LQKENI. V lost 3 bases and J 8 bases, leaving 14 bases between the germline ends. CDR3 protein: CASSPTLWAQQYF. The DNA of the CDR3 is TGTGCCAGCTCACCCACTTTGTGGGCACAGCAGTACTTC.

V is TRBV6-5 and J is TRBJ2-7; unclear D gene. CDR1 and CDR2 (germline): MNHEY, SVGAGI. The V end was cut by 5 bases, the J end by 0 bases, with 14 bases between. This CDR3 has 15 amino acids. CDR3 region: CASSRAPASSYEQYF. The CDR3 nucleotides read TGTGCCAGCAGTAGAGCACCCGCTAGCTCCTACGAGCAGTACTTC.

This clone was detected only a few times. The chain has TRBV6-1 and TRBJ1-3, with TRBD1 matching over 7 bases. Germline V gene sequence: CDR1 MNHNS, CDR2 SASEGT. The CDR3 is made up of 18 amino acids. V gave up 2 bases and J gave up 4 bases; unmatched junction bases: 14. DNA of the CDR3: TGTGCCAGCAGTGAACTCGGAAAAAAGGGGGCGGGGGGAAACACCATATATTTT. It yields the protein CASSELGKKGAGGNTIYF.

The chain carries TRBV15 and TRBJ1-4; 7 bases map to TRBD1. Germline CDR1 LNHNV, CDR2 YYDKDF (reference sequence). The V and J ends lost 2 bases and 7 bases, in that order; junction bases with no gene match: 10. This CDR3 spans 16 amino acids. As DNA, the CDR3 is TGTGCCACCAGCAGATCCCACAGGGGCCGTGGTGAAAAACTGTTTTTT. Protein sequence: CATSRSHRGRGEKLFF.

A few counts support this clone. The CDR3 DNA is TGTGCCAGCCGTCGCCCAGGGAGGGAAAAACTGTTTTTT. Residues: CASRRPGREKLFF. The chain joins TRBV28 to TRBJ1-4; perhaps TRBD1 as D (5 bases). CDR1 is MDHEN and CDR2 is SYDVKM in the germline V gene. The germline V and J ends were trimmed by 8 bases and 8 bases, with 15 bases remaining between them. The CDR3 spans 13 residues.

This rearrangement joins TRBV7-3 to TRBJ2-5; 7 positions match TRBD2. The V gene end was trimmed by 5 bases and the J gene end by 2 bases; junction bases not matched to a gene: 8. In germline, CDR1 is SGHTA, CDR2 FQGTGA. This CDR3 has 15 residues. The DNA of the CDR3 is TGTGCCAGCAGCCCAACGCCGGGACTACAAGAGACCCAGTACTTC. Translation gives CASSPTPGLQETQYF.

As to this clone: The identical CDR3 is also encoded by other nucleotide sequences in the sample. This chain's CDR3 is CASSLQQGYEQYF. The CDR3 DNA is TGTGCCAGCAGTCTCCAACAGGGCTACGAGCAGTACTTC. The chain couples TRBV27 to TRBJ2-7, with D maybe TRBD1 (6 bases). The V end was cut by 5 bases, the J end by 3 bases, with 11 bases between. The CDR3 sequence is 13 residues long. Germline loops: CDR1 MNHEY, CDR2 SMNVEV (reference sequence).

The CDR3 DNA sequence: TGCAGCGGAGCGGGAGTATCCAACAATGAGCAGTTCTTC. It encodes CSGAGVSNNEQFF. V usage is TRBV29-1 and J usage is TRBJ2-1, with 8 bases matching TRBD2. CDR3 size: 13 residues. From germline, CDR1 is SQVTM and CDR2 ANQGSEA. Losses at the gene ends were 7 bases for V and 5 bases for J; bases not matched to a gene: 7.

The V gene is TRBV28, the J gene TRBJ1-2; TRBD1 aligns across 8 bases. The CDR3 is 16 amino acids. Trimming cost V 2 bases and J 8 bases; bases outside gene matches: 13. Germline assignment: CDR1 MDHEN and CDR2 SYDVKM. The CDR3 DNA is TGTGCCAGCAGTTTAGTCCTTAGCGGACAGGGAAAAGGCTACACCTTC. Translating gives CASSLVLSGQGKGYTF.

The rearrangement links TRBV18 to TRBJ2-1, with 7 nucleotides matching TRBD2. This CDR3 region has 16 residues. V was clipped by 0 bases and J by 4 bases; unmatched bases: 6. Germline loops: CDR1 KGHSH, CDR2 LQKENI. This chain's CDR3 is CASSPPRREFYNEQFF. The CDR3 DNA sequence: TGTGCCAGCTCACCACCCCGGCGGGAGTTTTACAATGAGCAGTTCTTC.

The chain combines TRBV10-2 with TRBJ2-1, with TRBD2 matching over 9 bases. The CDR3 spans 15 residues. The ends lost 3 bases at V and 8 bases at J; junction bases unmatched: 8. Germline CDR1 and CDR2: WSHSY and SAAADI. This chain's CDR3 is CASSDETSGQYEQFF. As DNA, the CDR3 is TGCGCCAGCAGTGACGAGACTAGCGGTCAATATGAGCAGTTCTTC.

The genes are TRBV29-1 and TRBJ1-1, with TRBD1 matching 9 bases. The CDR3 has 22 amino acids. The germline gives CDR1 SQVTM, CDR2 ANQGSEA. With V trimmed by 6 bases and J by 8 bases, 37 bases remained unmatched. The CDR3 is CSVLKVGKKDRNRGRLVPEAFF. The CDR3 DNA is TGCAGCGTCCTCAAGGTAGGGAAGAAAGACCGTAACAGGGGGCGCTTAGTCCCCGAAGCTTTCTTT.

J is TRBJ2-3 and V is TRBV18; D perhaps matches TRBD2 (5 bases). The CDR3 is 16 amino acids. Trimming pared 6 bases from V and 4 bases from J, leaving 20 bases between. Germline V gene lookup returns CDR1 KGHSH and CDR2 LQKENI. CDR3 loop: CASSLTTIEVPDTQYF. The CDR3 bases are TGTGCCAGCTCTCTGACGACTATTGAGGTCCCAGATACGCAGTATTTT.

This chain uses TRBV9 with TRBJ2-1, with TRBD2 identical over 7 bases. This CDR3 comprises 18 residues. Germline V gene data show CDR1 as SGDLS and CDR2 as YYNGEE. Unmatched junction bases numbered 9, after V lost 0 bases and J lost 0 bases. Here the CDR3 DNA reads TGTGCCAGCAGCGTAGCCGCCGTTGGCGGGAGCTCCTACAATGAGCAGTTCTTC. Residues: CASSVAAVGGSSYNEQFF.

This chain links TRBV9 with TRBJ2-5; the D gene is possibly TRBD2 (7 bases). This CDR3 contains 17 residues. V dropped 4 bases and J dropped 2 bases, with 21 bases sitting between them. Germline V gene data show CDR1 as SGDLS and CDR2 as YYNGEE. The CDR3 region is CASSLGRGGYNQETQYF. The DNA of the CDR3 is TGTGCCAGCAGCCTAGGGAGGGGGGGATACAATCAAGAGACCCAGTACTTC.

The chain links TRBV6-4 to TRBJ2-3, with 11 bases aligning to TRBD2. The V gene end was trimmed by 2 bases and the J gene end by 8 bases; junction bases not matched to a gene: 6. Germline V gene sequence: CDR1 MRHNA, CDR2 SNTAGT. The CDR3 covers 15 residues. CDR3 sequence (DNA): TGTGCCAGCAGTGACGGGCTAGCGGGAGGCCTTACGCAGTATTTT. This gives the protein CASSDGLAGGLTQYF.

This clone has only a few counts. The J gene is TRBJ2-7, the V gene TRBV5-1; unclear D gene. In germline, CDR1 is SGHRS, CDR2 YFSETQ. The CDR3 has 11 residues. Deletions cut 6 bases from V and 3 bases from J, with 7 bases between. CDR3 nucleotide sequence: TGCGCCAGCAACTCCAACTACGAGCAGTACTTC. This translates into CASNSNYEQYF.

The chain has TRBV9 and TRBJ2-1, with D unresolved. The CDR3 contains 16 residues. CDR1 SGDLS and CDR2 YYNGEE come from the germline V gene. V gave up 0 bases and J gave up 6 bases, with 16 bases separating them. CDR3 region: CASSVAPTTYSNEQFF. CDR3 coding DNA: TGTGCCAGCAGCGTAGCTCCCACTACCTATTCCAATGAGCAGTTCTTC.

The gene calls are TRBV28 and TRBJ1-1; 7 bases agree with TRBD1. Germline trimming cut 4 bases from V and 0 bases from J; bases unmatched to any gene: 17. The germline V gene encodes CDR1 MDHEN and CDR2 SYDVKM. The CDR3 spans 19 residues. The CDR3 loop is CASSWPQGGTVIMNTEAFF. For the CDR3, the DNA is TGTGCCAGCAGTTGGCCCCAAGGGGGGACAGTTATCATGAACACTGAAGCTTTCTTT.

This chain uses TRBV6-1 with TRBJ2-5; possible D gene TRBD2, 6 bases. The V gene's germline CDR1 is MNHNS and CDR2 SASEGT. The germline V and J ends were trimmed by 8 bases and 5 bases, with 21 bases remaining between them. The CDR3 contains 15 residues. In DNA, the CDR3 is TGTGCCAGCGGCAGGGACTTCGCAACTTGGGAGACCCAGTACTTC. Its translation: CASGRDFATWETQYF.

This clone was detected only once. The J gene is TRBJ2-2, the V gene TRBV19; D possibly corresponds to TRBD2 (6 bases). The CDR3 totals 13 residues. Germline loops: CDR1 LNHDA, CDR2 SQIVND (reference sequence). The germline V and J ends were trimmed by 8 bases and 6 bases, with 13 bases remaining between them. The chain's CDR3 is CASGHRRAGELFF. The CDR3, as DNA: TGTGCCAGTGGACACCGGAGGGCCGGGGAGCTGTTTTTT.

This chain links TRBV5-1 with TRBJ2-1; 7 bases align to TRBD2. V shed 0 bases, J shed 8 bases, and the junction held 11 bases outside the gene matches. Germline values: CDR1 SGHRS, CDR2 YFSETQ. The CDR3 length is 16 residues. This chain's CDR3 is CASSLASGAGNHEQFF. In nucleotides, the CDR3 is TGCGCCAGCAGCTTGGCCAGCGGGGCGGGGAACCATGAGCAGTTCTTC.

This sequence joins TRBV4-2 and TRBJ2-7; TRBD1 aligns across 10 bases. With V trimmed by 4 bases and J by 5 bases, 11 bases remained unmatched. This CDR3 region has 16 residues. Per the germline V gene, CDR1 is LGHNA and CDR2 is YNFKEQ. The CDR3 region has the DNA TGTGCCAGCAGCCCCCTAGGCGGACAGGGGGAGCACGAGCAGTACTTC. This translates into CASSPLGGQGEHEQYF.

The CDR3 is CASSILLSSGDTGELFF. The CDR3 DNA reads as TGTGCCAGTAGTATACTACTTTCGAGCGGGGACACCGGGGAGCTGTTTTTT. J is TRBJ2-2 and V is TRBV19, with 7 bases fitting TRBD2. Germline lookup yields CDR1 LNHDA and CDR2 SQIVND (reference sequence). With 2 bases clipped from V and 3 bases from J, the junction kept 9 bases outside the gene matches. This CDR3 contains 17 residues. Filled out from reference TRBV19 and TRBJ2-2, the complete variable domain reads DGGITQSPKYLFRKEGQNVTLSCEQNLNHDAMYWYRQDPGQGLRLIYYSQIVNDFQKGDIAEGYSVSREKKESFPLTVTSAQKNPTAFYLCASSILLSSGDTGELFFGEGSRLTVL.

The chain links TRBV7-3 to TRBJ1-2, with 7 nucleotides matching TRBD1. This CDR3 comprises 13 residues. The germline V gene has CDR1 SGHTA and CDR2 FQGTGA. Losses at the gene ends were 3 bases for V and 2 bases for J; bases not matched to a gene: 0. This CDR3 is CASSLGQNYGYTF. The CDR3 nucleotides read TGTGCCAGCAGCTTGGGACAGAACTATGGCTACACCTTC.

CDR3 loop: CASTYRDISEQYF. The DNA of the CDR3 is TGTGCCAGTACCTACAGGGATATCAGCGAGCAGTACTTC. The chain recombines TRBV5-4 with TRBJ2-7; perhaps TRBD1 as D (6 bases). Germline V gives CDR1 SGHNT, CDR2 YYREEE (reference sequence). The germline V and J ends were trimmed by 8 bases and 6 bases, with 18 bases remaining between them. This CDR3 is 13 amino acids long.

This clone turned up a few times. The V gene is TRBV7-3, the J gene TRBJ2-6, with 9 nucleotides matching TRBD1. V shed 5 bases, J shed 0 bases, and the junction held 8 bases outside the gene matches. The germline V gene has CDR1 SGHTA and CDR2 FQGTGA. CDR3 length: 18 amino acids. This chain's CDR3 is CASSPPSGQGSGANVLTF. CDR3 coding DNA: TGTGCCAGCAGCCCTCCTTCGGGACAGGGCTCTGGGGCCAACGTCCTGACTTTC.

This chain joins TRBV10-1 and TRBJ2-1, with D possibly TRBD2 on 5 matching bases. From germline, CDR1 is WNHNN and CDR2 SYGVQD (reference sequence). CDR3 size: 14 residues. Trimming removed 3 bases from V and 1 base from J, with 7 bases in between. The CDR3 DNA sequence: TGCGCCAGCAGTGATGGGAGTTCCTACAATGAGCAGTTCTTC. It encodes CASSDGSSYNEQFF.

The chain combines TRBV13 with TRBJ2-7, with TRBD1 matching 11 bases. J was trimmed by 1 base and V by 6 bases; bases with no gene match: 5. The germline gives CDR1 PRHDT, CDR2 FYEKMQ (reference sequence). This CDR3 spans 15 amino acids. This chain's CDR3 is CASSAGTGGSYEQYF. CDR3 sequence (DNA): TGTGCCAGCAGTGCCGGGACAGGGGGTTCCTACGAGCAGTACTTC.